This TCR beta chain was sequenced for a study of CD8+CD57+ T cells in acquired aplastic anemia. The overall study: For CD4+ cells, healthy donors had an average of about 10 million reads. General observations from the study: About 28 sequences, all CD8+ CDR3, were shared between patients and controls.

The study profiled TCR beta VDJ and CDR3 using genomic DNA as template. A single record per CDR3 protein comes from TCRdb applying MiXCR to the reads. The sample has about 110,000 distinct CDR3 sequences, 50% to 65% seen once. This clonotype was found many times. Its matching antigen is unknown. V lost 6 bases to trimming and J lost 4 bases, with 21 bases between them. The CDR3 is 16 amino acids. Germline lookup yields CDR1 PRHDT and CDR2 FYEKMQ (reference sequence). The V gene is TRBV13, the J gene TRBJ1-1, with D possibly TRBD1 on 5 matching bases. The TCR comes from a human donor in good health, serving as a control. The sequencing sample was made of sorted CD4+, CD8+, or CD8+CD57+ T cells (not recorded which) from PBMCs. The CDR3 is CASSSRPGTPSTEAFF. DNA of the CDR3: TGTGCCAGCAGTTCACGCCCCGGGACCCCTAGCACTGAAGCTTTCTTT.